This T cell receptor beta chain was captured in a study of early T cells in non-severe SARS-CoV-2 infection. With 5 bases removed from V and 7 bases from J, the gap between germline ends came to 9 bases. CDR1 SEHNR and CDR2 FQNEAQ come from the germline V gene (reference sequence). The CDR3 has 13 residues. This clonotype is medium-sized in the sample. Unique molecular identifiers tagged individual cDNA molecules. TCRdb itself ran the 5' RACE reads through MiXCR, one entry per CDR3 protein. This sample has 30,000 or so distinct CDR3 sequences, with around 5% found just once. The sample comprised whole blood. The sequence derives from an adult who was a healthcare worker with PCR-confirmed SARS-CoV-2 infection or an uninfected control (not recorded which). This rearrangement joins TRBV7-9 to TRBJ1-6, with D uncertain. CDR3 sequence reads: CASSLGSNSPLHF. The CDR3 region has the DNA TGTGCCAGCAGCCTGGGAAGCAATTCACCCCTCCACTTT.